The 10 T cell receptor beta chains listed next were all sequenced from one sample in a study of blood T cells in healthy people across ages. A second PCR, run for roughly 7 to 11 cycles, used a sample-barcoded 5' primer plus a J-beta primer mix. One entry per CDR3 protein results from TCRdb running MiXCR on the 5' RACE reads. The repertoire holds about a million distinct CDR3 sequences, with 51% as singletons. Sequencing was carried out using blood. These receptors were obtained from a woman aged 55-75 years in good health.

This clonotype was seen many times. The chain links TRBV7-2 to TRBJ2-3, with no clear D. The CDR3 contains 14 residues. Trimming took 2 bases from V and 0 from J, leaving 6 bases between them. Germline lookup yields CDR1 SGHTA and CDR2 FQGNSA. This CDR3 is CASSLTVSTDTQYF. The CDR3 nucleotides read TGTGCCAGCAGCTTAACCGTGAGCACAGATACGCAGTATTTT. Based on the CDR3 plus reference TRBV7-2 and TRBJ2-3, the full variable domain is GAGVSQSPSNKVTEKGKDVELRCDPISGHTALYWYRQSLGQGLEFLIYFQGNSAPDKSGLPSDRFSAERTGGSVSTLTIQRTQQEDSAVYLCASSLTVSTDTQYFGPGTRLTVL.

The chain combines TRBV9 with TRBJ1-2, with D unresolved. Trimming removed 0 bases at V and 0 bases at J, with 3 bases between. The CDR3 length is 13 residues. Germline loops: CDR1 SGDLS, CDR2 YYNGEE. In DNA form, the CDR3 reads TGTGCCAGCAGCGTAGCTCCTAACTATGGCTACACCTTC. Its protein product is CASSVAPNYGYTF.

The J gene is TRBJ2-2, the V gene TRBV4-1, with D possibly TRBD2 on 6 matching bases. Trimming left V 6 bases short and J 7 bases short, with 15 bases between. The CDR3 sequence is 14 residues long. The V gene's germline CDR1 is MGHRA and CDR2 YSYEKL. CDR3 protein: CASRPRGIGGELFF. CDR3 nucleotide sequence: TGCGCCAGCAGGCCCCGGGGGATTGGCGGGGAGCTGTTTTTT.

This clonotype came up a few times. The chain employs TRBV7-2 and TRBJ2-3, with TRBD2 matching over 13 bases. Losses at the gene ends were 5 bases for V and 1 base for J; bases not matched to a gene: 6. Germline V gene lookup returns CDR1 SGHTA and CDR2 FQGNSA. This CDR3 has 17 amino acids. The CDR3 bases are TGTGCCAGCAGCCCGGGACTAGCGGGAAGGGGCACAGATACGCAGTATTTT. Its protein is CASSPGLAGRGTDTQYF.

This clonotype was picked up one time. The CDR3: CASLLAGEREQYF. CDR3 DNA: TGTGCCAGCCTACTAGCGGGAGAGAGGGAGCAGTACTTC. The V call is TRBV6-2 or TRBV6-3, the J call TRBJ2-7, with 11 bases matching TRBD2. The germline CDR1 and CDR2 sequences are MNHEY and SVGEGT. Unmatched junction bases numbered 7, after V lost 8 bases and J lost 7 bases. CDR3 size: 13 residues.

This clonotype was detected ten times or more. This chain links TRBV7-6 with TRBJ2-1; perhaps TRBD2 as D (5 bases). CDR1 and CDR2 from the germline V gene are SGHVS and FNYEAQ. This CDR3 contains 16 residues. Trimming removed 6 bases at V and 5 bases at J, with 20 bases between. CDR3 loop: CASRGNRVAWDNEQFF. The CDR3 DNA is TGTGCCAGCAGGGGGAATAGAGTAGCGTGGGACAATGAGCAGTTCTTC. The variable domain in full, completed from reference TRBV7-6 and TRBJ2-1, reads GAGVSQSPRYKVTKRGQDVALRCDPISGHVSLYWYRQALGQGPEFLTYFNYEAQQDKSGLPNDRFSAERPEGSISTLTIQRTEQRDSAMYRCASRGNRVAWDNEQFFGPGTRLTVL.

The table lists this clonotype with many counts. CDR3 sequence reads: CASSLGTGIYEQYF. The CDR3 coding sequence is TGTGCCAGCAGCCTAGGCACCGGGATTTACGAGCAGTACTTC. V usage is TRBV4-2 and J usage is TRBJ2-5, with a tentative D call TRBD2 (5 bases). TRBJ2-7 explains the end of the DNA better; the J call may be wrong. The CDR3 loop spans 14 amino acids. Germline CDR1 LGHNA, CDR2 YNFKEQ.

In its sample, this clonotype was seen a few times. DNA of the CDR3: TGTGCCAGCAGTCCAGATAGTTCAAGGGACCCTAGAGATACGCAGTATTTT. This encodes CASSPDSSRDPRDTQYF. This chain connects TRBV12-3 or TRBV12-4 to TRBJ2-3, with D perhaps assigned TRBD1 or TRBD2 (5 bases each). Trimming shortened V by 5 bases and J by 5 bases, and 23 bases separated the two germline ends. This CDR3 comprises 17 residues.

The chain employs TRBV20-1 and TRBJ1-5, with 7 positions matching TRBD1. This CDR3 spans 14 amino acids. Germline values: CDR1 DFQATT, CDR2 SNEGSKA (reference sequence). V was clipped by 3 bases and J by 5 bases; unmatched bases: 7. The CDR3 DNA follows: TGCAGTGCTAGGCCAGGGGGGGAATATCAGCCCCAGCATTTT. Protein product: CSARPGGEYQPQHF.

This sequence joins TRBV7-9 and TRBJ1-1, with TRBD1 identical over 10 bases. Germline V lookup: CDR1 SEHNR, CDR2 FQNEAQ (reference sequence). V was clipped by 10 bases and J by 6 bases; unmatched bases: 8. This CDR3 comprises 13 residues. CDR3 protein: CATETGGNAEAFF. CDR3 nucleotide sequence: TGTGCCACCGAGACAGGGGGCAACGCTGAAGCTTTCTTT.